The sequence of this TCR beta chain was determined in a study of spatial heterogeneity in lung cancer. The CDR3 is 16 residues long. Germline CDR1 is SEHNR and CDR2 is FQNEAQ (reference sequence). V was pared by 0 bases and J by 1 base, with 13 bases between. Specified time point: sample taken at primary tumor resection. Sequencing was performed on whole RNA extracted from tumor and nontumor lung tissue, or from frozen PBMC, and the material was left unsorted. Only a few counts were recorded for this clonotype. TCRdb redid the calling of the 5' RACE reads with MiXCR, one entry per CDR3 protein. The data hold around 60,000 distinct CDR3 sequences, with about 8% observed a single time.

The sample was PBMCs, taken at surgery. The chain combines TRBV7-9 with TRBJ2-7; TRBD2 is a possible D gene (6 bases). The clonotype comes from a female donor with early-stage non-small cell lung cancer. The CDR3 DNA is TGTGCCAGCAGCTTAGCTAGCGGAGTCTTTTCCTACGAGCAGTACTTC. This translates into CASSLASGVFSYEQYF.